Listed below are T cell receptor beta chains from one sample, sequenced in a study of identical twins. Via MiXCR, TCRdb re-called the 5' RACE reads, giving one row per CDR3 protein. The sample holds some 730,000 distinct CDR3 sequences, roughly 20% seen once. In addition, the sample was reused for a study of T cells expressing NK-cell markers.

The sequenced sample was PBMCs. The receptors shown here come from a woman in her late teens or twenties in good health. CDR3s include the opening cysteine and the closing phenylalanine or tryptophan. D genes are given only for firm matches. Size values are once, few and many counts, or a class for expanded clones, and some rows have none.

clone_size | d_call | j_call | v_call | cdr3_aa | cdr3_nt
NA | TRBD2 | TRBJ2-1 | TRBV7-9 | CASSPTMTSGRNEQFF | TGTGCCAGCAGCCCCACGATGACTAGCGGGAGGAATGAGCAGTTCTTC
NA | NA | TRBJ2-7 | TRBV30 | CAWSVFTEQYF | TGTGCCTGGAGTGTTTTTACCGAGCAGTACTTC
few | NA | TRBJ2-7 | TRBV20-1 | CSARGPNLGEQYF | TGCAGTGCTAGAGGGCCCAATTTGGGCGAGCAGTACTTC
NA | NA | TRBJ2-1 | TRBV13 | CASTQGTRYNEQFF | TGTGCCAGCACCCAAGGGACCCGGTACAATGAGCAGTTCTTC
NA | TRBD1 | TRBJ2-1 | TRBV15 | CATLDRGGDEQFF | TGTGCCACCCTTGACAGGGGGGGGGATGAGCAGTTCTTC
few | NA | TRBJ2-5 | TRBV5-1 | CASSLDWNQETQYF | TGCGCCAGCAGCTTGGACTGGAACCAAGAGACCCAGTACTTC
NA | NA | TRBJ2-7 | TRBV29-1 | CSVGGGPYEQYF | TGCAGCGTTGGTGGGGGCCCCTACGAGCAGTACTTC
few | NA | TRBJ2-2 | TRBV5-1 | CASSSEGVDTGELFF | TGCGCCAGCAGCTCGGAGGGGGTTGACACCGGGGAGCTGTTTTTT
few | TRBD2 | TRBJ2-3 | TRBV6-2/TRBV6-3 | CASSAGLAINTDTQYF | TGTGCCAGCAGTGCGGGACTAGCGATAAACACAGATACGCAGTATTTT
NA | TRBD1 | TRBJ2-2 | TRBV10-3 | CATSPTGSTGELFF | TGTGCCACCTCACCGACAGGGAGTACCGGGGAGCTGTTTTTT
NA | NA | TRBJ1-2 | TRBV5-1 | CASSSSGTPPNYGYTF | TGCGCCAGCAGCTCCTCCGGGACACCGCCTAACTATGGCTACACCTTC
few | TRBD2 | TRBJ2-1 | TRBV10-3 | CAIRTGTSGRYEQFF | TGTGCCATCAGAACCGGGACTAGCGGGAGATATGAGCAGTTCTTC
few | NA | TRBJ2-1 | TRBV5-1 | CASSLETPNEQFF | TGCGCCAGCAGCTTGGAAACTCCCAATGAGCAGTTCTTC
many | TRBD1 | TRBJ1-1 | TRBV20-1 | CSANPPGQGRSTEAFF | TGCAGTGCTAATCCACCGGGACAGGGTCGATCGACTGAAGCTTTCTTT
many | NA | TRBJ2-1 | TRBV7-2 | CASSLGTVSYNEQFF | TGTGCCAGCAGCCTGGGGACGGTCTCCTACAATGAGCAGTTCTTC
few | TRBD2 | TRBJ2-3 | TRBV5-1 | CASSDDTSGKQYF | TGCGCCAGCAGCGACGATACTAGCGGAAAACAGTATTTT
few | TRBD2 | TRBJ2-3 | TRBV4-3 | CASSQGRGRADTQYF | TGCGCCAGCAGCCAAGGGCGCGGGAGGGCCGATACGCAGTATTTT
many | NA | TRBJ1-5 | TRBV20-1 | CSARDGAGNQPQHF | TGCAGTGCTAGAGATGGGGCAGGGAATCAGCCCCAGCATTTT
NA | NA | TRBJ2-2 | TRBV6-5 | CASSYSVPSANTGELFF | TGTGCCAGCAGTTACTCGGTGCCCAGTGCGAACACCGGGGAGCTGTTTTTT
few | NA | TRBJ1-2 | TRBV29-1 | CSVGFQRSDYGYTF | TGCAGCGTTGGTTTTCAGAGGTCCGACTATGGCTACACCTTC
few | NA | TRBJ1-2 | TRBV3-1 | CASRPGTASYGYTF | TGTGCCAGCAGACCCGGGACGGCCTCCTATGGCTACACCTTC
NA | TRBD1 | TRBJ2-1 | TRBV7-3 | CASSFAPRDRGIEQFF | TGTGCCAGCAGCTTCGCGCCCCGGGACAGGGGGATTGAGCAGTTCTTC
NA | NA | TRBJ2-1 | TRBV11-2 | CASSLKYSGEQFF | TGTGCCAGCAGCTTAAAATACTCGGGAGAGCAGTTCTTC
NA | NA | TRBJ2-2 | TRBV5-1 | CASDGGANTGELFF | TGCGCCAGCGACGGGGGTGCGAACACCGGGGAGCTGTTTTTT
few | TRBD1 | TRBJ2-7 | TRBV10-3 | CAISGTVTNEQYF | TGTGCCATCAGCGGGACAGTAACCAACGAGCAGTACTTC
NA | NA | TRBJ2-1 | TRBV12-3/TRBV12-4 | CASSQDSPSNEQLF | TGTGCCAGCAGCCAGGACTCCCCAAGTAATGAGCAGTTATTC
few | TRBD1 | TRBJ1-2 | TRBV5-1 | CASSSGQSYGYTF | TGCGCCAGCAGCTCGGGACAGTCCTATGGCTACACCTTC
NA | TRBD2 | TRBJ2-3 | TRBV20-1 | CSARDVRGGEADTQYF | TGCAGTGCTAGAGATGTACGCGGGGGGGAGGCAGATACGCAGTATTTT
NA | NA | TRBJ1-2 | TRBV6-5 | CASSYSGPGNYSYTF | TGTGCCAGCAGTTACTCTGGGCCGGGTAACTATAGCTACACCTTC
NA | TRBD1 | TRBJ1-2 | TRBV7-6 | CASSSGGYGNGYTF | TGTGCCAGCAGCTCAGGGGGGTATGGGAATGGCTACACCTTC
few | TRBD2 | TRBJ2-7 | TRBV20-1 | CSAIVAGGNYEQYF | TGCAGTGCTATCGTAGCGGGAGGTAACTACGAGCAGTACTTC
NA | TRBD1 | TRBJ1-1 | TRBV20-1 | CSASREGAGTEAFF | TGCAGTGCCAGCCGGGAGGGGGCTGGAACTGAAGCTTTCTTT
many | TRBD1 | TRBJ2-7 | TRBV12-3/TRBV12-4 | CASSSGGPYEQYF | TGTGCCAGCAGTTCAGGGGGCCCCTACGAGCAGTACTTC
NA | TRBD1 | TRBJ2-1 | TRBV7-2 | CASIGPPAQMTGNLRSYNEQIF | TGTGCCAGCATCGGTCCCCCAGCTCAAATGACAGGGAACCTTCGCTCCTACAATGAGCAGATCTTC
NA | NA | TRBJ1-2 | TRBV2 | CASRPGYGYTF | TGTGCCAGCAGGCCGGGCTATGGCTACACCTTC
few | NA | TRBJ2-7 | TRBV7-2 | CASSLGGHNYEQYF | TGTGCCAGCAGCTTAGGAGGTCACAACTACGAGCAGTACTTC
NA | NA | TRBJ1-1 | TRBV4-3 | CASSQDWGGLEAFF | TGCGCCAGCAGCCAAGATTGGGGGGGGCTTGAAGCTTTCTTT
NA | NA | TRBJ2-1 | TRBV6-2/TRBV6-3 | CASSYSWNPPHNEQFF | TGTGCCAGCAGTTACTCCTGGAATCCTCCCCACAATGAGCAGTTCTTC
many | NA | TRBJ2-3 | TRBV20-1 | CSAWTPPTDTQYF | TGCAGTGCTTGGACTCCTCCCACAGATACGCAGTATTTT
few | TRBD2 | TRBJ2-5 | TRBV7-8 | CASSLAAVLAGALQETQYF | TGTGCCAGCAGCTTAGCAGCCGTACTAGCGGGAGCATTACAAGAGACCCAGTACTTC
few | TRBD1 | TRBJ2-2 | TRBV5-1 | CASSRGQTPGELFF | TGCGCCAGCAGCAGGGGACAGACCCCCGGGGAGCTGTTTTTT
many | NA | TRBJ2-3 | TRBV12-3/TRBV12-4 | CASSPSRLNTQYF | TGTGCCAGCAGTCCCTCCCGGTTGAATACGCAGTATTTT
few | TRBD1 | TRBJ1-2 | TRBV6-5 | CASSFLGQGEANYGYTF | TGTGCCAGCAGTTTCTTGGGACAGGGGGAGGCTAACTATGGCTACACCTTC
NA | TRBD1 | TRBJ2-6 | TRBV27 | CASSLLLPGGSGANVLTF | TGTGCCAGCAGTTTATTATTGCCAGGGGGATCTGGGGCCAACGTCCTGACTTTC
NA | TRBD2 | TRBJ2-2 | TRBV9 | CASSPQLAGVSGELFF | TGTGCCAGCAGCCCTCAGCTAGCGGGAGTTTCCGGGGAGCTGTTTTTT
few | TRBD1 | TRBJ2-7 | TRBV6-5 | CASSSTGQGANEQYF | TGTGCCAGCAGTTCTACGGGACAGGGGGCCAACGAGCAGTACTTC
few | TRBD2 | TRBJ2-1 | TRBV5-1 | CASSLFLAGGRNEQFF | TGCGCCAGCAGCTTGTTTCTCGCGGGAGGTCGCAATGAGCAGTTCTTC
few | TRBD2 | TRBJ2-1 | TRBV12-3/TRBV12-4 | CASSLSGSLNNEQFF | TGTGCCAGCAGTTTAAGCGGGAGTCTCAACAATGAGCAGTTCTTC
NA | NA | TRBJ1-6 | TRBV5-1 | CASSLGGPSYNSPLHF | TGCGCCAGCAGCTTGGGCGGGCCCTCCTATAATTCACCCCTCCACTTT
NA | NA | TRBJ2-2 | TRBV20-1 | CSARPFTPGELFF | TGCAGTGCTAGACCCTTTACCCCCGGGGAGCTGTTTTTT
few | NA | TRBJ2-7 | TRBV5-1 | CASSFALSYEQYF | TGCGCCAGCAGCTTCGCACTCTCCTACGAGCAGTACTTC
few | NA | TRBJ2-1 | TRBV12-3/TRBV12-4 | CASSPDRRVYNEQFF | TGTGCCAGCAGTCCGGACAGGAGGGTATACAATGAGCAGTTCTTC
few | NA | TRBJ1-4 | TRBV12-3/TRBV12-4 | CASSLTGSAEKLFF | TGTGCCAGCAGTTTGACAGGCTCGGCTGAAAAACTGTTTTTT
NA | NA | TRBJ1-4 | TRBV29-1 | CSGGGRDEKLFF | TGCAGCGGAGGGGGGCGGGATGAAAAACTGTTTTTT
NA | NA | TRBJ2-4 | TRBV10-3 | CAISEPDRVKNIQYF | TGTGCCATCAGTGAGCCCGACAGAGTCAAAAACATTCAGTACTTC
NA | NA | TRBJ2-5 | TRBV27 | CASSSGNGETQYF | TGTGCCAGCAGTTCGGGTAACGGGGAGACCCAGTACTTC
few | TRBD2 | TRBJ2-2 | TRBV7-2 | CASNLLAANTGELFF | TGTGCCAGCAACCTACTAGCGGCGAACACCGGGGAGCTGTTTTTT
many | TRBD2 | TRBJ2-1 | TRBV4-2 | CASSQDTGLGWAEQFF | TGTGCCAGCAGCCAAGATACAGGACTAGGGTGGGCTGAGCAGTTCTTC
few | TRBD2 | TRBJ2-7 | TRBV19 | CASSSLGRRDEQYF | TGTGCCAGTAGTAGCCTCGGGAGGCGGGACGAGCAGTACTTC